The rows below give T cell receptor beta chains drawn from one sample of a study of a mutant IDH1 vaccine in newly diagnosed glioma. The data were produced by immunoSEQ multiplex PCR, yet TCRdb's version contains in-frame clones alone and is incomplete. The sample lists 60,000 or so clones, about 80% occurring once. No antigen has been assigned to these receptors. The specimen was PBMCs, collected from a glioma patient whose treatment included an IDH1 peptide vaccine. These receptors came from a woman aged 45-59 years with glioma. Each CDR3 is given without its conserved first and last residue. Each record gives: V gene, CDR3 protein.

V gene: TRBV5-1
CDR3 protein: ASSAEVNSPLH

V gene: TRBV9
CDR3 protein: ASSVAGVNEQY

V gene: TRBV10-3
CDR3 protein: AISGEDPGQGVYNEQF

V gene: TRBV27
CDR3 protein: ASSFLDAGGYT

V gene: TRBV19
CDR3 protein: ASSIGDVDSPLH

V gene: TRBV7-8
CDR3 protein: ASSSGGNQPQH

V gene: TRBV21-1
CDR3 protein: ASSKGGVYEQY

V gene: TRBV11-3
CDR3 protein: ASSLANRGHEQY

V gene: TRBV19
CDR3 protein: ASTGVNGPGNTIY

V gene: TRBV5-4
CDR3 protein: ASSLRGYNEKLF

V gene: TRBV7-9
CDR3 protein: ASSSAAGELF

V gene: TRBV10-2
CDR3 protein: ASSSMDSKADTQY

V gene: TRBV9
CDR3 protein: ASTPGTGASYEQY

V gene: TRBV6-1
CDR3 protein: ASSEAHRNQPQH

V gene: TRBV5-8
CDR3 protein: ASSTPTGIQETQY

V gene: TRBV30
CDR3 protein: AWRARSETQY

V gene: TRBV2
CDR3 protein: ASILDRSSYNSPLH

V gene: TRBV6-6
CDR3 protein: ASSQQGSSYEQY

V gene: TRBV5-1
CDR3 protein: ASSSGGDRGVLT

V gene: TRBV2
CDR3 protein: ASSAATQTYEQY

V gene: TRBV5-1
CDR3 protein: ASSLSPRQKLF

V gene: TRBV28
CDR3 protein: ASSPSGLLMNTEAF

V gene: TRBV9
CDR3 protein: ASSGGTANTEAF

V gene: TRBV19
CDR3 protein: ASSSPHGGAGQPQH

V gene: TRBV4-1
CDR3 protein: ASSQVSARAATEAF

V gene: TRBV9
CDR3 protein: ASSVTGSYEQY

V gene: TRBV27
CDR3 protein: ASRDREVGEKLF

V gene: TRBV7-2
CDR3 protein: ASTPTEDRASNQETQY

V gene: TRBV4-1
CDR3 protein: ASSQDRGGNTEAF

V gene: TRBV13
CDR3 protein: ASSLQPHEQY

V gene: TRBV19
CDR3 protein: ASSDGTGKNTQY

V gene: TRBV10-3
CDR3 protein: AISETGRNTEAF

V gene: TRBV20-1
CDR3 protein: SALSVGEQY

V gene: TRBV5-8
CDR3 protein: ASSLQIEADTQY

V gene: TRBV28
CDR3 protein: ASSLWLTNTEAF

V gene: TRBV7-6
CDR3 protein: ASSSMASTGETQY

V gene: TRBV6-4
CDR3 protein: ASSEQANTEAF

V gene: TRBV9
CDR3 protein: ASSVVAGGKTDTQY

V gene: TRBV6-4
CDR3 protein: ASGGYPLPIRNTIY

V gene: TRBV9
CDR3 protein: ASSAAPNTEAF

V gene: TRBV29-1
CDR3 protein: SVDRVY

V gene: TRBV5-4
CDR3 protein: ASSFTGANSPLH

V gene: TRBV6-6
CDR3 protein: ASSYSRGTDTQY